This T cell receptor beta chain was recorded in a study of T cell responses to AZD1222 COVID-19 vaccine. Study-level results: Close to half of all spike-specific TCRs reportedly target regions of the variants that are unmutated. Most donors were white British and more were female, and clonal diversity was possibly underestimated.

V lost 0 bases and J lost 0, with 9 bases in between. In germline, CDR1 is SGHRS, CDR2 YFSETQ. The CDR3 has 15 residues. The data were produced by immunoSEQ multiplex PCR, yet TCRdb's version contains in-frame clones alone and is incomplete. The data show some 120,000 clones, with roughly 90% seen just once and approximately 4% held by the top ten. In regard to this clone: The antigen is unknown.

The chain uses TRBV5-1 and TRBJ1-1; no firm D call. Specimen: peripheral blood, collected on day 0 of AZD1222 vaccination. This sequence originates from an adult in good health. The CDR3 is CASSLAPGVNTEAFF. As DNA, the CDR3 is TGCGCCAGCAGCTTGGCCCCGGGTGTGAACACTGAAGCTTTCTTT.